Listed below are T cell receptor beta chains from one sample, sequenced in a study of shared clonotypes between healthy human individuals. Assay used: immunoSEQ multiplex PCR; TCRdb lists only in-frame clones, some missing. The sample lists under 1,100,000 clones, around 76% occurring once. Sequenced input: memory CD4+ T cells sorted from blood. The source of these receptors is a man younger than 35 in good health. Both conserved end residues are part of each CDR3. Each record gives: CDR3 protein, CDR3 DNA, V gene, D gene, J gene. D genes are given only for firm matches.

CDR3aa: CASSVLFGTGSSEAFF; CDR3nt: TGTGCCAGCAGTGTGTTGTTTGGTACAGGAAGCTCTGAAGCTTTCTTT; v_gene: TRBV25-1; d_gene: -; j_gene: TRBJ1-1
CDR3aa: CASSLSAGDEQYF; CDR3nt: TGTGCCAGCTCACTGTCGGCAGGGGACGAGCAGTACTTC; v_gene: TRBV18; d_gene: -; j_gene: TRBJ2-7
CDR3aa: CASSLRQGTYEQYF; CDR3nt: TGTGCCAGCAGCTTACGACAGGGAACCTACGAGCAGTACTTC; v_gene: TRBV5-4; d_gene: TRBD1; j_gene: TRBJ2-7
CDR3aa: CASSLGRPGLPGVSAYEQYF; CDR3nt: TGTGCCAGCAGCTTAGGACGCCCCGGACTACCAGGGGTTAGTGCCTACGAGCAGTACTTC; v_gene: TRBV7-8; d_gene: -; j_gene: TRBJ2-7
CDR3aa: CAWRAGTGVSPLHF; CDR3nt: TGTGCCTGGAGGGCCGGGACAGGGGTTTCACCCCTCCACTTT; v_gene: TRBV30; d_gene: TRBD1; j_gene: TRBJ1-6
CDR3aa: CASSAYGTLQETQYF; CDR3nt: TGTGCCAGCAGCGCCTACGGGACGCTCCAAGAGACCCAGTACTTC; v_gene: TRBV9; d_gene: -; j_gene: TRBJ2-5
CDR3aa: CASSFRDYNSPLHF; CDR3nt: TGTGCCAGCAGCTTCCGGGACTATAATTCACCCCTCCACTTT; v_gene: TRBV11-2; d_gene: -; j_gene: TRBJ1-6
CDR3aa: CASSPRARPLNTEAFF; CDR3nt: TGCGCCAGCTCCCCCCGCGCAAGGCCGTTGAACACTGAAGCTTTCTTT; v_gene: TRBV10-1; d_gene: -; j_gene: TRBJ1-1
CDR3aa: CASTGQGNTGELFF; CDR3nt: TGTGCCAGCACCGGACAGGGGAACACCGGGGAGCTGTTTTTT; v_gene: TRBV6-5; d_gene: TRBD1; j_gene: TRBJ2-2
CDR3aa: CASSATQRLVDEQYF; CDR3nt: TGCGCCAGCAGCGCGACACAGCGCCTTGTGGACGAGCAGTACTTC; v_gene: TRBV5-1; d_gene: -; j_gene: TRBJ2-7
CDR3aa: CASSVTSGSREQYF; CDR3nt: TGTGCCAGCAGTGTTACTAGCGGGAGCAGGGAGCAGTACTTC; v_gene: TRBV6-4; d_gene: TRBD2; j_gene: TRBJ2-7
CDR3aa: CASSAQQGYTGELFF; CDR3nt: TGTGCCAGCAGCGCCCAACAGGGGTACACCGGGGAGCTGTTTTTT; v_gene: TRBV9; d_gene: TRBD1; j_gene: TRBJ2-2